This T cell receptor beta chain emerged from a study of post-analysis software for immune sequencing data. The CDR3 totals 16 residues. After removal of 6 bases from V and 2 bases from J, the junction contained 6 bases not matched to a gene. The V gene's germline CDR1 is DFQATT and CDR2 SNEGSKA (reference sequence). This clonotype was counted between two and nine times. Its antigen is as yet unknown. Study conclusions and caveats: TRBV5-6, TRBV5-1 and TRBV20-1 were among about 5 TRBV segments more frequent in patients than controls.

Researchers reported that TCR beta cDNA libraries carried unique molecular identifiers. From the PCR reads, TCRdb called clonotypes with MiXCR, one entry per CDR3 protein. This sample has 180,000 or so distinct CDR3 sequences, with approximately 28% found just once. This clonotype originated in a girl aged 2-17 years with multiple sclerosis. Sequencing was performed on blood. The V gene is TRBV20-1, the J gene TRBJ2-1; 14 bases agree with TRBD2. The DNA for the CDR3 is TGCAGTGCCATGGGACTAGCGGGAGCAACCTACAATGAGCAGTTCTTC. Translated, it gives CSAMGLAGATYNEQFF.